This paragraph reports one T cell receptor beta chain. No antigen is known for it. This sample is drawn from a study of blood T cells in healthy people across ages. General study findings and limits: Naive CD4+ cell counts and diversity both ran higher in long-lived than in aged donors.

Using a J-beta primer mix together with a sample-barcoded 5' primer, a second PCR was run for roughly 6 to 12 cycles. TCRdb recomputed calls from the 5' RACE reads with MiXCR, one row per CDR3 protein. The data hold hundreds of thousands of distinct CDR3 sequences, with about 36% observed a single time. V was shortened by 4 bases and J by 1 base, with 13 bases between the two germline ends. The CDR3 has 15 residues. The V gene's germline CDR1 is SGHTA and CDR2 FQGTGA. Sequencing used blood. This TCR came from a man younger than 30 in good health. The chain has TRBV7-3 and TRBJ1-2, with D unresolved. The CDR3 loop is CASSSDGLYNYGYTF. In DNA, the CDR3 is TGTGCCAGCAGCTCCGACGGCCTTTATAACTATGGCTACACCTTC.